A single sample gave rise to the 21 T cell receptor beta chains below, sequenced in a study of T cells in Graves' hyperthyroidism and ophthalmopathy. Template material for amplifying TCR beta CDR3 regions consisted of RNA transcripts. HTBI primers were used for first-round RT-PCR of the TCR CDR3. MiXCR, applied by TCRdb to the multiplex PCR reads, yields one record per CDR3 protein. Of more than 450,000 distinct CDR3 sequences in the sample, just under 20% were seen once. The sample consisted of blood. The receptor source for this set is a man in his forties with Graves' ophthalmopathy.

The table lists this clonotype with many counts. The V gene is TRBV12-3 or TRBV12-4, the J gene TRBJ2-5, with 9 bases fitting TRBD1. This CDR3 has 16 residues. The trim removed 8 bases at V and 5 bases at J, leaving 15 bases unmatched. In DNA form, the CDR3 reads TGTGCCAGCTATTCCACTACCGGGACAGGGTGGGAGACCCAGTACTTC. Its translation is CASYSTTGTGWETQYF.

This clonotype has a single count. The V and J genes are TRBV10-3 and TRBJ2-5; 7 nucleotides agree with TRBD2. Trimming at V came to 5 bases and at J to 5 bases, leaving 14 bases not matched to a gene. This CDR3 contains 16 residues. Germline CDR1 is ENHRY and CDR2 is SYGVKD. CDR3 DNA sequence: TGTGCCATCAGTACTGGACTAGGTGGAGGGTCGGAGACCCAGTACTTC. Translated: CAISTGLGGGSETQYF.

J is TRBJ2-7 and V is TRBV15, with 7 positions matching TRBD2. This CDR3 region has 15 residues. V was clipped by 3 bases and J by 3 bases; unmatched bases: 8. Germline CDR1 LNHNV, CDR2 YYDKDF (reference sequence). This CDR3 reads CATSSLRGRIYEQYF. CDR3 in DNA: TGTGCCACCAGCAGCTTGCGGGGGAGGATCTACGAGCAGTACTTC.

The table lists this clonotype with many counts. The gene calls are TRBV30 and TRBJ1-2; D call uncertain. This CDR3 contains 10 residues. Germline-derived CDR1 and CDR2 are GTSNPN and SVGIG (reference sequence). V shed 3 bases and J shed 7 bases, with 6 bases lying between them. The CDR3: CAWRSGGYTF. The CDR3 bases are TGTGCCTGGAGAAGCGGTGGCTACACCTTC.

This clonotype has only a few counts. The chain combines TRBV15 with TRBJ1-3, with TRBD1 identical over 7 bases. The CDR3 consists of 18 residues. The V segment lost 0 bases and the J segment 2 bases; nucleotides outside the gene matches: 10. The V gene's germline CDR1 is LNHNV and CDR2 YYDKDF (reference sequence). CDR3 nucleotide sequence: TGTGCCACCAGCAGAGACAAACCGACAGGGAATCCTGGAAACACCATATATTTT. Its translation: CATSRDKPTGNPGNTIYF.

The rearrangement joins TRBV6-5 to TRBJ2-7, with 8 bases lining up with TRBD2. The CDR3 is made up of 15 amino acids. Germline V gene data show CDR1 as MNHEY and CDR2 as SVGAGI. Trimming removed 2 bases from V and 1 base from J; junction bases left unmatched: 4. The CDR3 DNA sequence: TGTGCCAGCAGTTACGTACCTAGCGGGTCCTACGAGCAGTACTTC. Translation: CASSYVPSGSYEQYF.

This clonotype was counted a few times. The J gene is TRBJ2-7, the V gene TRBV6-1; the D gene is possibly TRBD1 (7 bases). This CDR3 has 15 residues. The V end lost 1 base, the J end lost 1 base, and 11 bases lay between the germline ends. The V gene's germline CDR1 is MNHNS and CDR2 SASEGT. CDR3 in amino acids: CASSEGRDSSYEQYF. As DNA, the CDR3 is TGTGCCAGCAGTGAAGGGAGGGACAGTTCCTACGAGCAGTACTTC.

This CDR3 reads CASSIKGQGGTQNEQFF. In nucleotides, the CDR3 is TGTGCCAGTAGTATAAAAGGACAGGGGGGGACCCAGAATGAGCAGTTCTTC. The chain has TRBV19 and TRBJ2-1; 10 bases line up with TRBD1. CDR1 is LNHDA, CDR2 SQIVND, per germline (reference sequence). The CDR3 has 17 amino acids. Unmatched junction bases numbered 11, after V lost 2 bases and J lost 7 bases.

The V gene is TRBV7-2, the J gene TRBJ2-2; D gene ambiguous. Between the trimmed V and J ends, which lost 6 bases and 4 bases, there was a span of 15 bases. The CDR3 loop spans 15 amino acids. Germline lookup yields CDR1 SGHTA and CDR2 FQGNSA. CDR3 bases: TGTGCCAGCAGTTCAGCGCTCGGTACCACCGGGGAGCTGTTTTTT. Its translation is CASSSALGTTGELFF.

A few counts support this clonotype. The chain combines TRBV6-1 with TRBJ1-1; D is uncertain. The CDR3 totals 15 residues. Germline lookup yields CDR1 MNHNS and CDR2 SASEGT. V was trimmed by 1 base and J by 3 bases, leaving 12 bases between them. CDR3 protein: CASSEGYSLDTEAFF. The CDR3 nucleotides read TGTGCCAGCAGTGAAGGGTACAGTTTGGACACTGAAGCTTTCTTT.

At least ten counts were recorded for this clonotype. In nucleotides, the CDR3 is TGTGCCACCAGCAGAGATATCGGGCAGTCGGGGACCCAGTACTTC. Translation: CATSRDIGQSGTQYF. The V gene is TRBV15, the J gene TRBJ2-5; D gene uncertain. Per the germline V gene, CDR1 is LNHNV and CDR2 is YYDKDF (reference sequence). The CDR3 extends over 15 amino acids. The V end was cut by 0 bases, the J end by 7 bases, with 15 bases between.

In its sample, this clonotype was seen a few times. The rearrangement joins TRBV20-1 to TRBJ2-1; tentatively, D is TRBD2 (6 bases). CDR3 length: 13 residues. The V and J ends lost 3 bases and 9 bases respectively, with 15 bases between them. CDR1 and CDR2 (germline): DFQATT, SNEGSKA (reference sequence). The CDR3 sequence is CSASIGGASEQFF. In DNA form, the CDR3 reads TGCAGTGCTAGCATTGGCGGGGCCTCTGAGCAGTTCTTC.

Points on this clonotype: At one of its ends the junction is not consistent with the germline gene, which may arise from a read error. The V call is TRBV3-1, the J call TRBJ1-5, with D possibly TRBD1 on 6 matching bases. This CDR3 is 17 amino acids long. The germline V gene encodes CDR1 LGHDT and CDR2 YNNKEL (reference sequence). This chain's CDR3 is CAGSPHPGGATNQPQHF. CDR3 bases: TGTGCCGGCAGCCCCCACCCGGGGGGGGCGACGAATCAGCCCCAGCATTTT.

V and J are TRBV20-1 and TRBJ2-7; 10 bases match TRBD2. The V gene end was trimmed by 6 bases and the J gene end by 6 bases; junction bases not matched to a gene: 14. CDR1 is DFQATT, CDR2 SNEGSKA, per germline (reference sequence). The CDR3 loop spans 15 amino acids. The CDR3 loop reads CSAYISGRTIVEQYF. Here the CDR3 DNA reads TGCAGTGCATACATTAGCGGGAGGACTATTGTCGAGCAGTACTTC.

This chain joins TRBV27 and TRBJ2-5; perhaps TRBD2 as D (7 bases). V lost 5 bases, J lost 2 bases, and 15 bases lay in between. The CDR3 length is 15 residues. Germline V gives CDR1 MNHEY, CDR2 SMNVEV (reference sequence). In DNA form, the CDR3 reads TGTGCCAGCAGTGGGGGGGGCTTTCCTCAAGAGACCCAGTACTTC. Translating it yields CASSGGGFPQETQYF.

This clonotype was detected many times. The chain carries TRBV28 and TRBJ1-1; no reliable D call. The CDR3 has 14 residues. CDR1 MDHEN and CDR2 SYDVKM come from the germline V gene. V lost 5 bases to trimming and J lost 4 bases, with 14 bases between them. The CDR3 coding sequence is TGTGCCAGCAGTCCCACCCACAGACCCACTGAAGCTTTCTTT. Its protein is CASSPTHRPTEAFF.

This clonotype has only a few counts. The chain carries TRBV12-3 or TRBV12-4 and TRBJ1-1; 10 bases line up with TRBD1. The CDR3 extends over 15 amino acids. V lost 6 bases, J lost 0 bases, and 4 bases stayed unmatched. The CDR3 reads CASRRGQGLNTEAFF. For the CDR3, the DNA is TGTGCCAGCAGGAGGGGACAGGGGTTGAACACTGAAGCTTTCTTT.

Many counts were recorded for this clonotype. V usage is TRBV11-2 and J usage is TRBJ1-5; D unclear. From germline, CDR1 is SGHAT and CDR2 FQNNGV. The CDR3 length is 13 residues. V was pared by 5 bases and J by 6 bases, with 11 bases between. This CDR3 reads CASSAGRLQPQHF. The CDR3 bases are TGTGCCAGCAGCGCTGGGAGGCTTCAGCCCCAGCATTTT.

There are many counts of this clonotype. V usage is TRBV28 and J usage is TRBJ1-2, with 12 bases matching TRBD1. This CDR3 spans 16 amino acids. The V gene end was trimmed by 3 bases and the J gene end by 10 bases; junction bases not matched to a gene: 12. Germline CDR1 is MDHEN and CDR2 is SYDVKM. CDR3 loop: CASSLEPGQGAFDYTF. In nucleotides, the CDR3 is TGTGCCAGCAGTTTGGAACCGGGACAGGGGGCGTTTGACTACACCTTC.

This clonotype has at least ten counts. The chain has TRBV11-2 and TRBJ2-7; 8 nucleotides line up with TRBD1. The CDR3 runs to 14 residues. Germline V gene data show CDR1 as SGHAT and CDR2 as FQNNGV. Trimming cost V 1 base and J 2 bases; bases outside gene matches: 1. This CDR3 is CASSLGTGTYEQYF. In DNA form, the CDR3 reads TGTGCCAGCAGCTTAGGGACAGGGACCTACGAGCAGTACTTC. The full variable domain, with the rest looked up from reference TRBV11-2 and TRBJ2-7, is EAGVAQSPRYKIIEKRQSVAFWCNPISGHATLYWYQQILGQGPKLLIQFQNNGVVDDSQLPKDRFSAERLKGVDSTLKIQPAKLEDSAVYLCASSLGTGTYEQYFGPGTRLTVT.

The J gene is TRBJ1-2, the V gene TRBV3-1, with 7 bases fitting TRBD1. V shed 4 bases, J shed 7 bases, and the junction held 6 bases outside the gene matches. Germline-derived CDR1 and CDR2 are LGHDT and YNNKEL (reference sequence). CDR3 length: 13 residues. The CDR3 here is CASSPTGESGYTF. CDR3 bases: TGTGCCAGCAGCCCCACAGGGGAAAGTGGCTACACCTTC.